This T cell receptor (beta chain) came from a study of lymphopenia after photon versus proton radiotherapy. The germline V gene has CDR1 PRHDT and CDR2 FYEKMQ (reference sequence). With 7 bases clipped from V and 2 bases from J, the junction kept 15 bases outside the gene matches. This CDR3 is built from 17 residues. General observations from the study: After lymphocyte nadir, photon-treated repertoires showed oligoclonal expansion, especially CD8+ Temra. Only patients who died were analyzed for survival; proton advantage is unproven. Proton therapy kept repertoires fairly stable, unlike photons, which gained effector/memory cells.

Data came from immunoSEQ multiplex PCR; TCRdb stores just in-frame clones and leaves some out. The sample yields tens of thousands of clones, 80% to 90% seen once. This clone was found once. Its antigen is unknown. The gene calls are TRBV13 and TRBJ2-3, with TRBD2 identical over 7 bases. This sequence was found in a man older than 75 with esophageal cancer. The sequenced sample was peripheral blood, obtained from a patient treated with proton-based radiotherapy. CDR3 sequence reads: CASNPPGLLYYTDTQYF. CDR3 coding DNA: TGTGCCAGCAACCCCCCGGGACTACTCTACTACACAGATACGCAGTATTTT.